This entry describes one T cell receptor (beta chain). Its target is not known. TCRdb's table, derived via immunoSEQ multiplex PCR, lists solely in-frame clones and lacks some. There are 150,000 to 200,000 clones in the sample; roughly 86% occur only once, and 1.4% to 1.5% lies in the top ten. This CDR3 is 15 amino acids long. The V and J ends lost 6 bases and 2 bases, in that order; junction bases with no gene match: 7. CDR1 is WSHSY, CDR2 SAAADI, per germline. Donors came from a validation cohort of approximately 110 subjects, distinct from the first 666-subject cohort. This specimen comes from a study of cytomegalovirus exposure and HLA in healthy donors. Overall study findings and caveats: According to a subsequent analysis, TCR clusters from the first cohort were inclined to appear together in the 120 or so validation repertoires. Most sequenced TCRs were rare (though some public TCRs occurred in many donors). Through in vitro validation, three CMV-associated chains were shown to be specific for CMV antigens.

The source material was PBMCs. This chain links TRBV10-2 with TRBJ1-2, with 9 positions matching TRBD1. The TCR sequence derives from a woman between 18 and 29 years old in good health and CMV-seronegative. CDR3 protein: CASSDPGQGNYGYTF. Here the CDR3 DNA reads TGCGCCAGCAGCGACCCGGGACAGGGCAACTATGGCTACACCTTC.